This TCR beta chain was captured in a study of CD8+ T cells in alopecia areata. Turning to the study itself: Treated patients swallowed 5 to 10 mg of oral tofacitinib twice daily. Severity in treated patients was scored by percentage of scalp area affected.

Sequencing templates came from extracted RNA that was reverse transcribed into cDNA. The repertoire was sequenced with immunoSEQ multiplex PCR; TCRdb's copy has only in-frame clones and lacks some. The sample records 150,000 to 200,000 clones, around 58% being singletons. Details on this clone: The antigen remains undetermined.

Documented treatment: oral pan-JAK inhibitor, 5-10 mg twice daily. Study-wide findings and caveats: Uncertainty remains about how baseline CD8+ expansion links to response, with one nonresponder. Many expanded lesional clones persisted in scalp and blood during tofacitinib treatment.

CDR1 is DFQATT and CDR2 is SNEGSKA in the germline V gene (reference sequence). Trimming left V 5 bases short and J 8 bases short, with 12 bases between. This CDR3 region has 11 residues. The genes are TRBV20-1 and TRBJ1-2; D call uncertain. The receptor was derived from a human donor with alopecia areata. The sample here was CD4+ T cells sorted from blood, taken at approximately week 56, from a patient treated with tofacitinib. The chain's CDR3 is CSAQSLRGYTF. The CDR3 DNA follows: TGCAGTGCTCAATCCCTTCGCGGCTACACCTTC.